This is a list of T cell receptor beta chains from one sample in a study of T cell responses to AZD1222 COVID-19 vaccine. The repertoire was sequenced with immunoSEQ multiplex PCR; TCRdb's copy has only in-frame clones and lacks some. This table has about 140,000 clones, 80% to 95% appearing once. This material consisted of peripheral blood, taken on day 0 of AZD1222 vaccination. The receptors originated from an adult in good health. Both conserved end residues are trimmed from each CDR3. The size entry is marked missing in some rows and otherwise reads once, few, many or a size class.

V	size	length	J	CDR3
TRBV11-2	NA	11	TRBJ2-5	ASSAVAGETQY
TRBV28	few	11	TRBJ2-7	ASPSGTGDEQY
TRBV10-2	NA	11	TRBJ2-3	AGGTGRIDTQY
TRBV3-1/TRBV3-2	once	13	TRBJ2-5	ASSQAGTSGETQY
TRBV19	once	12	TRBJ2-7	ASRPDRGRREQY
TRBV19	NA	11	TRBJ1-5	ASSANVDQPQH
TRBV7-2	NA	12	TRBJ1-2	ASSLYGGSDGYT
TRBV4-3	NA	11	TRBJ1-5	ASSTGSNQPQH
TRBV28	NA	11	TRBJ1-1	ASSLLMNTEAF
TRBV27	NA	13	TRBJ2-1	ASSHGTSGYNEQF
TRBV6-6	NA	13	TRBJ2-7	ASSPTGRTTYEQY
TRBV3-1/TRBV3-2	NA	12	TRBJ2-7	ASSPDRWLDEQY
TRBV7-3	NA	11	TRBJ2-5	ASSLTRQETQY
TRBV6-5	NA	10	TRBJ1-2	ASRPLNYGYT
TRBV5-4	NA	12	TRBJ2-7	ASSLVSGPYEQY
TRBV19	NA	13	TRBJ2-7	ASSAVLAGAYEQY
TRBV10-3	NA	13	TRBJ2-3	AISESRTRTDTQY
TRBV6-5	NA	13	TRBJ1-5	ASRREAFGDQPQH
TRBV6-6	once	11	TRBJ1-1	ASLDRVNTEAF
TRBV19	NA	12	TRBJ2-1	ASSLGLAGAEQF
TRBV6-1	NA	16	TRBJ2-5	ASSESRVVGVFGETQY
TRBV5-4	once	12	TRBJ2-5	ASSLAAGQETQY
TRBV4-1	NA	14	TRBJ2-7	ASSQRGTGRSTEQY
TRBV4-3	once	12	TRBJ1-2	ASSQTGALGGYT
TRBV27	NA	15	TRBJ2-7	ASDRWVAGALSYEQY
TRBV30	NA	11	TRBJ1-1	AWSAKIPTEAF
TRBV9	NA	14	TRBJ2-1	ASSVGEGAASNEQF
TRBV18	NA	11	TRBJ1-1	ASSRDLEAEAF
TRBV7-3	once	11	TRBJ1-1	ASSSGVNTEAF